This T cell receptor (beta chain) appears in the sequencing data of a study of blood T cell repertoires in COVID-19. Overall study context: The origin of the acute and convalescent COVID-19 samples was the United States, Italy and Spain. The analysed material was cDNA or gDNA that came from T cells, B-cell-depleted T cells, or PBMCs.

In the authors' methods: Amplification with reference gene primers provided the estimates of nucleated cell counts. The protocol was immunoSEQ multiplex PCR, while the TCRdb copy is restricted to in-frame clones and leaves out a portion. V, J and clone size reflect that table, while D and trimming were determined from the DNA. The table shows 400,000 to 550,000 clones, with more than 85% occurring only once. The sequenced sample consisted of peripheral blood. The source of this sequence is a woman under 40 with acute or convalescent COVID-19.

For the CDR3, the DNA is TGCAGTGTCAAGGAGACGGAGGCTTTCTTT. Its protein product is CSVKETEAFF. The V and J genes are TRBV20-1 and TRBJ1-1; D remains ambiguous. Germline lookup yields CDR1 DFQATT and CDR2 SNEGSKA (reference sequence). CDR3 size: 10 residues. V was shortened by 7 bases and J by 11 bases, with 14 bases between the two germline ends.